This T cell receptor (beta chain) appears in the sequencing data of a study of cytomegalovirus exposure and HLA in healthy donors. Whole-study results and caveats: Several top significant clusters appeared, in a later analysis, to be linked to common viral pathogens.

Comment on this clone: Its antigen remains unidentified.

The CDR3 is 14 residues long. V was shortened by 3 bases and J by 5 bases, with 13 bases between the two germline ends. The V gene's germline CDR1 is SGHVS and CDR2 FQNEAQ. The study ran its PCR with 60 Vbeta and 13 Jbeta primers. Profiling relied on immunoSEQ multiplex PCR, and the TCRdb table lists in-frame clones only, not all of them. Of approximately 190,000 clones listed, about 90% are singletons. Sequencing was carried out using PBMCs. V gene TRBV7-8 combines with J gene TRBJ2-5, with D maybe TRBD2 (6 bases). The sequence came from a boy aged 2 to 9 in good health and CMV-seronegative. The CDR3 is CASSLGGFGETQYF. In nucleotides, the CDR3 is TGTGCCAGCAGCTTGGGGGGTTTTGGGGAGACCCAGTACTTC.